These 27 T cell receptor beta chains were sequenced from one sample in a study of T cell repertoires in cytomegalovirus infection. TCRdb reprocessed the reads via MiXCR and lists one record per CDR3 protein. This table has approximately 770,000 distinct CDR3 sequences, about 29% appearing once. For these TCRs, the target antigens are not known. The specimen was cultured CD8+ T cells from PBMCs, collected from culture after CMV antigen stimulation. The source is a human donor in good health (CMV status not recorded). Some clones in this sample may be carry-over from other donors' samples.

The chain is built from TRBV27 and TRBJ2-1; D unresolved. This CDR3 contains 15 residues. Germline-derived CDR1 and CDR2 are MNHEY and SMNVEV (reference sequence). V was pared by 1 base and J by 0 bases, with 7 bases between. The CDR3 DNA reads TGTGCCAGCAGTTTATGGAAGGACTCCTACAATGAGCAGTTCTTC. Protein sequence: CASSLWKDSYNEQFF.

Only a few counts were recorded for this clonotype. The chain carries TRBV7-9 and TRBJ1-4; TRBD1 might be the D (6 bases). CDR1 SEHNR and CDR2 FQNEAQ come from the germline V gene (reference sequence). V gave up 5 bases and J gave up 7 bases, with 14 bases separating them. The CDR3 is 14 amino acids. This CDR3 is CASSHQDSLEKLFF. For the CDR3, the DNA is TGTGCCAGCAGCCATCAGGACAGTCTTGAAAAACTGTTTTTT.

This clonotype occurred once. V gene TRBV12-5 combines with J gene TRBJ1-2, with 7 bases aligning to TRBD1. This CDR3 contains 17 residues. Germline assignment: CDR1 LGHNT and CDR2 FRNRAP. The V and J ends lost 3 bases and 0 bases, in that order; junction bases with no gene match: 10. The CDR3 region is CASGFFTGDPSNYGYTF. Here the CDR3 DNA reads TGTGCTAGTGGTTTTTTTACAGGGGACCCGTCTAACTATGGCTACACCTTC.

At least ten counts were recorded for this clonotype. The chain recombines TRBV7-9 with TRBJ2-5, with 7 bases fitting TRBD1. Trimming at V came to 5 bases and at J to 4 bases, leaving 19 bases not matched to a gene. Germline CDR1 is SEHNR and CDR2 is FQNEAQ (reference sequence). This CDR3 spans 18 amino acids. CDR3 nucleotide sequence: TGTGCCAGCAGCCCATACCCCGGGACAGTGTCTCTGTTAGAGACCCAGTACTTC. It specifies CASSPYPGTVSLLETQYF. Full variable domain (rest looked up from reference TRBV7-9 and TRBJ2-5): DTGVSQNPRHKITKRGQNVTFRCDPISEHNRLYWYRQTLGQGPEFLTYFQNEAQLEKSRLLSDRFSAERPKGSFSTLEIQRTEQGDSAMYLCASSPYPGTVSLLETQYFGPGTRLLVL.

This clonotype was counted only a few times. Relative to the germline gene, one junction end is altered; a read error may explain this. V is TRBV7-3 and J is TRBJ1-2, with 10 bases lining up with TRBD1. This CDR3 spans 13 amino acids. The germline V gene has CDR1 SGHTA and CDR2 FQGTGA. CDR3 region: CASSIYRDRGLFF. CDR3 coding DNA: TGTGCCAGCAGCATATACCGGGACAGGGGACTATTCTTC.

The chain carries TRBV2 and TRBJ1-1; tentatively, D is TRBD1 (6 bases). V lost 2 bases, J lost 1 base, and 14 bases lay in between. This CDR3 is built from 16 residues. The germline V gene has CDR1 SNHLY and CDR2 FYNNEI. CDR3 in DNA: TGTGCCAGCAGTGAAAGGGAGCGGGGGGCGAACACTGAAGCTTTCTTT. Translating it yields CASSERERGANTEAFF.

The sample holds a few counts of this clonotype. The CDR3, as DNA: TGCGCCAGCAGCCAAGATGAGGGGGGGCAAGAGACCCAGTACTTC. The encoded protein is CASSQDEGGQETQYF. The gene calls are TRBV4-3 and TRBJ2-5; D perhaps matches TRBD2 (7 bases). The V end was cut by 0 bases, the J end by 2 bases, with 10 bases between. CDR3 length equals 15 residues. Per the germline V gene, CDR1 is LGHNA and CDR2 is YSLEER.

The rearrangement uses TRBV29-1 and TRBJ1-1; a weak D match, TRBD1 (6 bases). In germline, CDR1 is SQVTM, CDR2 ANQGSEA. V was pared by 5 bases and J by 5 bases, with 12 bases between. CDR3 size: 12 residues. Written as DNA, the CDR3 is TGCAGCGTTCCGACAGGAAGTACTGAAGCTTTCTTT. Translated: CSVPTGSTEAFF.

The V and J genes are TRBV24-1 and TRBJ2-1, with a weak D call TRBD2 (6 bases). V shed 10 bases and J shed 0 bases, with 12 bases lying between them. The CDR3 runs 14 residues. From germline, CDR1 is KGHDR and CDR2 SFDVKD. CDR3 region: CATSAGRSYNEQFF. The CDR3 nucleotides are TGTGCCACTAGCGCGGGGCGCTCCTACAATGAGCAGTTCTTC.

This sequence joins TRBV27 and TRBJ1-2, with D unclear. The CDR3 has 14 amino acids. Trimming stripped 4 bases from V and 1 base from J, with 10 bases between. Germline assignment: CDR1 MNHEY and CDR2 SMNVEV (reference sequence). As DNA, the CDR3 is TGTGCCAGCAGTTCCAGAGGTCGTAACTATGGCTACACCTTC. Translated: CASSSRGRNYGYTF.

CDR3 residues: CASSPRVAGGPYNEQFF. The CDR3 DNA reads TGTGCCAGCAGTCCGCGTGTAGCGGGGGGGCCCTACAATGAGCAGTTCTTC. V gene TRBV7-9 combines with J gene TRBJ2-1; 11 bases match TRBD2. The junction had 9 bases not matched to a gene; V was cut back by 6 bases and J by 2 bases. The germline CDR1 and CDR2 sequences are SEHNR and FQNEAQ (reference sequence). The CDR3 is made up of 17 amino acids.

The rearrangement links TRBV20-1 to TRBJ2-3, with D tentatively TRBD2 (6 bases). V was trimmed by 6 bases and J by 2 bases, leaving 18 bases between them. Germline V gene data show CDR1 as DFQATT and CDR2 as SNEGSKA (reference sequence). The CDR3 spans 15 residues. The CDR3 DNA is TGCAGTGCAGGGACTGGCGGCCCCTCCACAGATACGCAGTATTTT. It specifies CSAGTGGPSTDTQYF.

This clonotype was observed a single time. The CDR3 nucleotides read TGTGCCAGCAGCCCGGACGGATGGAATGAGCAGTTCTTC. Translation: CASSPDGWNEQFF. The rearrangement uses TRBV5-6 and TRBJ2-1; D uncertain. Looked up from germline, CDR1 is SGHDT and CDR2 is YYEEEE. Trimming shortened V by 4 bases and J by 7 bases, and 12 bases separated the two germline ends. This CDR3 is 13 amino acids long. Full variable domain (remainder filled in from reference TRBV5-6 and TRBJ2-1): DAGVTQSPTHLIKTRGQQVTLRCSPKSGHDTVSWYQQALGQGPQFIFQYYEEEERQRGNFPDRFSGHQFPNYSSELNVNALLLGDSALYLCASSPDGWNEQFFGPGTRLTVL.

The chain is built from TRBV12-3 or TRBV12-4 and TRBJ2-1; 7 bases align to TRBD2. V trimming: 7 bases; J trimming: 0 bases; junction bases outside the gene matches: 9. The CDR3 totals 16 residues. CDR3 in amino acids: CASIDTLADSYNEQFF. CDR3 nucleotides: TGTGCCAGCATCGATACTCTAGCGGACTCCTACAATGAGCAGTTCTTC.

This sequence joins TRBV28 and TRBJ1-2, with 10 bases identical to TRBD1. The CDR3 contains 16 residues. J was trimmed by 7 bases and V by 2 bases; bases with no gene match: 10. Looked up from germline, CDR1 is MDHEN and CDR2 is SYDVKM. The CDR3 region has the DNA TGTGCCAGCAGTTTAAACCGGGACAGGGGAGATCGTGGCTACACCTTC. Translated, it gives CASSLNRDRGDRGYTF.

This clonotype was observed a handful of times. The J gene is TRBJ2-3, the V gene TRBV19, with D possibly TRBD1 on 6 matching bases. The CDR3 runs 20 residues. Germline CDR1 and CDR2: LNHDA and SQIVND (reference sequence). Trimming pared 6 bases from V and 1 base from J, leaving 29 bases between. The CDR3 DNA follows: TGTGCCAGTAGAGCCCCCTGGACAGCCCAAGGCGAGTATGGCACAGATACGCAGTATTTT. It yields the protein CASRAPWTAQGEYGTDTQYF.

The chain uses TRBV4-2 and TRBJ1-6; D not certain. V dropped 4 bases and J dropped 5 bases, with 15 bases sitting between them. This CDR3 has 16 amino acids. From germline, CDR1 is LGHNA and CDR2 YNFKEQ. The CDR3 loop reads CASSLTRETDNSPLHF. Written as DNA, the CDR3 is TGTGCCAGCAGCCTAACGAGGGAGACCGATAATTCACCCCTCCACTTT.

There are many counts of this clonotype. This chain connects TRBV7-6 to TRBJ1-6; D remains unclear. The CDR3 has 14 amino acids. CDR1 and CDR2 (germline): SGHVS, FNYEAQ. V dropped 1 base and J dropped 7 bases, with 8 bases sitting between them. CDR3 nucleotides: TGTGCCAGCAGCTTAGAAGGGATCAATTCACCCCTCCACTTT. Translation: CASSLEGINSPLHF.

This rearrangement joins TRBV6-1 to TRBJ1-5; D uncertain. Germline assignment: CDR1 MNHNS and CDR2 SASEGT. The CDR3 spans 14 residues. The V end was cut by 6 bases, the J end by 3 bases, with 12 bases between. The CDR3 region has the DNA TGTGCCAGCAGGCTGACCTCTTACAATCAGCCCCAGCATTTT. It specifies CASRLTSYNQPQHF.

With respect to this clonotype: With a much larger clone just one base away, this may be a read error. This chain connects TRBV7-8 to TRBJ1-4, with 7 positions matching TRBD1. V lost 1 base, J lost 8 bases, and 7 bases stayed unmatched. CDR3 size: 15 residues. Germline lookup yields CDR1 SGHVS and CDR2 FQNEAQ. Here the CDR3 DNA reads TGTGCCAGCAGCTTAGTGGACAGGAGGGGGGAAAAACTGTTTTTT. The encoded protein is CASSLVDRRGEKLFF.

This clonotype was seen at least ten times. The chain joins TRBV7-2 to TRBJ2-2; TRBD2 is a possible D gene (5 bases). The germline V gene encodes CDR1 SGHTA and CDR2 FQGNSA. Trimming took off 3 bases at V and 3 bases at J, with 8 bases between the two ends. The CDR3 extends over 14 amino acids. The chain's CDR3 is CASSFSLDTGELFF. The DNA for the CDR3 is TGTGCCAGCAGCTTCTCACTAGACACCGGGGAGCTGTTTTTT.

The chain uses TRBV20-1 and TRBJ1-3; a weak D match, TRBD1 (6 bases). This CDR3 contains 16 residues. Per germline, CDR1 DFQATT and CDR2 SNEGSKA (reference sequence). Trimming took off 2 bases at V and 4 bases at J, with 18 bases between the two ends. The CDR3 spells CSARIKTGPYGNTIYF. Here the CDR3 DNA reads TGCAGTGCTAGAATTAAGACAGGACCTTACGGAAACACCATATATTTT.

About this clonotype: A much larger clone is a single base away; this may be a read error. The J gene is TRBJ1-1, the V gene TRBV7-6; 7 bases agree with TRBD1. The CDR3 covers 14 residues. V lost 2 bases, J lost 5 bases, and 5 bases stayed unmatched. Germline assignment: CDR1 SGHVS and CDR2 FNYEAQ. CDR3 sequence (DNA): TGTGCCAGCAGCTTAAAGACAGGGAAAACTGAAGCTTTCTTT. Its protein product is CASSLKTGKTEAFF.

The CDR3 DNA follows: TGTGCCAGCAGTTACTCGGGAAGAGATACGCAGTATTTT. As protein: CASSYSGRDTQYF. The chain carries TRBV6-2 or TRBV6-3 and TRBJ2-3; D ambiguous. Looked up from germline, CDR1 is MNHEY and CDR2 is SVGEGT. V gave up 0 bases and J gave up 5 bases, with 6 bases separating them. The CDR3 is made up of 13 amino acids.

This clonotype has a count of ten or more. The V call is TRBV7-2, the J call TRBJ2-7; either TRBD1 or TRBD2 may fit D (6 bases each). The CDR3 sequence is 14 residues long. V dropped 5 bases and J dropped 5 bases, with 16 bases sitting between them. Germline loops: CDR1 SGHTA, CDR2 FQGNSA. The CDR3 coding sequence is TGTGCCAGCAGCAGGGGGGCACCCCCTAACGAGCAGTACTTC. This gives the protein CASSRGAPPNEQYF.

This clonotype was observed a few times. The V call is TRBV7-6, the J call TRBJ1-1, with TRBD1 as a possible D gene (5 bases). Germline V gene lookup returns CDR1 SGHVS and CDR2 FNYEAQ. The CDR3 length is 16 residues. V was trimmed by 3 bases and J by 0 bases, leaving 14 bases between them. CDR3 loop: CASSFPAEGLNTEAFF. The CDR3 bases are TGTGCCAGCAGCTTCCCCGCCGAGGGGTTGAACACTGAAGCTTTCTTT.

In this sample, this clonotype turned up a few times. The V call is TRBV7-9, the J call TRBJ2-3, with D perhaps given as TRBD1 or TRBD2 (6 bases each). CDR3 size: 15 residues. Trimming shortened V by 8 bases and J by 4 bases, and 19 bases separated the two germline ends. The germline gives CDR1 SEHNR, CDR2 FQNEAQ (reference sequence). The CDR3 loop reads CASGFSGAGADTQYF. CDR3 bases: TGTGCCAGCGGATTTTCGGGGGCCGGCGCAGATACGCAGTATTTT.